This T cell receptor (beta chain) was sequenced for a study of T cell changes during pregnancy in multiple sclerosis. TCRdb keeps only in-frame clones here, not all; method: immunoSEQ multiplex PCR. The sample records approximately 79,000 clones, about 94% being singletons. The CDR3 is 17 residues long. J gave up 0 bases and V 3 bases, and 9 bases lay outside the gene matches. The germline V gene encodes CDR1 SGDLS and CDR2 YYNGEE. The clonotype was recovered from a female donor in good health, enrolled as a control in a pregnancy study. V usage is TRBV9 and J usage is TRBJ2-1; 7 bases agree with TRBD2. Sequenced material: peripheral blood, taken in the second trimester of pregnancy. The CDR3: CASSAPPSSGSYNEQFF. The CDR3 nucleotides are TGTGCCAGCAGCGCCCCCCCGTCTAGCGGCTCCTACAATGAGCAGTTCTTC.